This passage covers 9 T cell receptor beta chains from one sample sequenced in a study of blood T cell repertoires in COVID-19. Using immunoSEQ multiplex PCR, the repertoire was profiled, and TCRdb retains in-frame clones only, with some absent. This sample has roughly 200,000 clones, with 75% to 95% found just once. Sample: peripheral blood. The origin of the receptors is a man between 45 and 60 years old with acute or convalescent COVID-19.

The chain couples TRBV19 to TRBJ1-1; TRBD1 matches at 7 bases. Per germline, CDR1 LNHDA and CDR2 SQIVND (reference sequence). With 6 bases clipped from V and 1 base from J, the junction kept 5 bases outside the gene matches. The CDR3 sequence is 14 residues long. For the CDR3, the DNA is TGTGCCAGTAGGGCCGGGACAGCGAACACTGAAGCTTTCTTT. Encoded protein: CASRAGTANTEAFF.

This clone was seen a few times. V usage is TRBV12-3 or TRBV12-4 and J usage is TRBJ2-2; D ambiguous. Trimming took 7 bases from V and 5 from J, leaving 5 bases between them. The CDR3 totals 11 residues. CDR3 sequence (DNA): TGTGCCAGCATCGGGACCGGGGAGCTGTTTTTT. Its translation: CASIGTGELFF.

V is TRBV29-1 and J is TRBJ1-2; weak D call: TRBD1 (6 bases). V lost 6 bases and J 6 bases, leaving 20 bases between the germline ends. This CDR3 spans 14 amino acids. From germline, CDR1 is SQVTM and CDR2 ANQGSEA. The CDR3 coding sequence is TGCAGCGTCGGAAGACAACTAGGGGGAAATGGCTACACCTTC. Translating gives CSVGRQLGGNGYTF.

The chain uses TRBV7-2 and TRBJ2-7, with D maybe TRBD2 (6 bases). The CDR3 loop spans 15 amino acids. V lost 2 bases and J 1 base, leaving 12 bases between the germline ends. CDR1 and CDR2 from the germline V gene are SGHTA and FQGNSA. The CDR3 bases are TGTGCCAGCAGCTTAATGGTGGGACTTTCCTACGAGCAGTACTTC. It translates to CASSLMVGLSYEQYF.

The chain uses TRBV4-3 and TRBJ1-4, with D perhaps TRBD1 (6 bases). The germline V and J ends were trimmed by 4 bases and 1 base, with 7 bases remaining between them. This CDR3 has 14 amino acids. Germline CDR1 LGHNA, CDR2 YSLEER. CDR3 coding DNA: TGCGCCAGCAGCCGGGGGCGAACTAATGAAAAACTGTTTTTT. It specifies CASSRGRTNEKLFF.

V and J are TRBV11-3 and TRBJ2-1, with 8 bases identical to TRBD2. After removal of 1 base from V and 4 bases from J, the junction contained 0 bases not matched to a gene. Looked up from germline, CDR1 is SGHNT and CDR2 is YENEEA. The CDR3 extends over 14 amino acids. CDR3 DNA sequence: TGTGCCAGCAGCTTAGGCGGGGGGTACAATGAGCAGTTCTTC. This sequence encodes CASSLGGGYNEQFF.

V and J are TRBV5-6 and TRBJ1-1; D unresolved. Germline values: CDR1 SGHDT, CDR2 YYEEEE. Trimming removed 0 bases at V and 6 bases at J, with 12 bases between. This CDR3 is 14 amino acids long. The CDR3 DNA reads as TGTGCCAGCAGCTTGGAAGTAGGGCGGGCTGAAGCTTTCTTT. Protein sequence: CASSLEVGRAEAFF.

The CDR3 spells CASRRSLGTDTQYF. CDR3 sequence (DNA): TGTGCCAGCAGGAGGTCTCTGGGCACAGATACGCAGTATTTT. V and J are TRBV28 and TRBJ2-3; D uncertain. The CDR3 runs 14 residues. V was clipped by 6 bases and J by 1 base, with 11 bases between them. Germline assignment: CDR1 MDHEN and CDR2 SYDVKM. The complete variable domain, with remaining parts taken from reference TRBV28 and TRBJ2-3, reads DVKVTQSSRYLVKRTGEKVFLECVQDMDHENMFWYRQDPGLGLRLIYFSYDVKMKEKGDIPEGYSVSREKKERFSLILESASTNQTSMYLCASRRSLGTDTQYFGPGTRLTVL.

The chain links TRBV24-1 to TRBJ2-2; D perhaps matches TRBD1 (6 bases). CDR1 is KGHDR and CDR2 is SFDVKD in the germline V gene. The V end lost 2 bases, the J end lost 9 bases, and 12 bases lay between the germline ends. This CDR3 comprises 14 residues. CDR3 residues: CATSDYPTGRELFF. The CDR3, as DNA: TGTGCCACCAGTGATTACCCGACAGGCCGGGAGCTGTTTTTT.